The T cell receptor beta chain described here comes from a study of cytomegalovirus exposure and HLA in healthy donors. Overall study results and limits: The investigators catalogued 180 or so TCR beta chains as cytomegalovirus-associated.

Profiled with immunoSEQ multiplex PCR; TCRdb holds only in-frame clones, not every one. The sample lists roughly 330,000 clones, roughly 87% occurring once. With regard to this clone: What it recognizes is unknown.

Donors were drawn from the roughly 130-subject validation cohort, separate from the roughly 700-subject first cohort. V lost 0 bases to trimming and J lost 4 bases, with 12 bases between them. The length of the CDR3 is 16 residues. Germline loops: CDR1 SEHNR, CDR2 FQNEAQ (reference sequence). Specimen: PBMCs. This receptor was identified in a woman younger than 45 in good health and CMV-seropositive. The rearrangement links TRBV7-9 to TRBJ1-4; D perhaps matches TRBD1 (6 bases). This CDR3 is CASSLARTGLNEKLFF. Written as DNA, the CDR3 is TGTGCCAGCAGCTTAGCGCGCACAGGGCTTAATGAAAAACTGTTTTTT. Supplemented by reference TRBV7-9 and TRBJ1-4, the full variable domain reads DTGVSQNPRHKITKRGQNVTFRCDPISEHNRLYWYRQTLGQGPEFLTYFQNEAQLEKSRLLSDRFSAERPKGSFSTLEIQRTEQGDSAMYLCASSLARTGLNEKLFFGSGTQLSVL.